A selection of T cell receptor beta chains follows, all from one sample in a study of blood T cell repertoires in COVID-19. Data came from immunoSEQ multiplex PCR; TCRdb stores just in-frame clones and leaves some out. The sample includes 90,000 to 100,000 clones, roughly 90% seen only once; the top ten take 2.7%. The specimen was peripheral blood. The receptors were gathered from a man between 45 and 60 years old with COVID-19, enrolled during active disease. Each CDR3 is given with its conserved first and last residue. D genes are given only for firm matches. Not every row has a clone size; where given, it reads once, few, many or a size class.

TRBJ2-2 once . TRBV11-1 TGTGCCAGCAGCTTAAGAGACTGGAACACCGGGGAGCTGTTTTTT CASSLRDWNTGELFF
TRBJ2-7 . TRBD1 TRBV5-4 TGTGCCAGCAGCTGGGACAGTTACGAGCAGTACTTC CASSWDSYEQYF
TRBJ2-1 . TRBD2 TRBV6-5 TGTGCCAGCAGTCGGGGGGGTTTACACAATGAGCAGTTCTTC CASSRGGLHNEQFF
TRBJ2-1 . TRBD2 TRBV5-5 TGTGCCAGCAGCCAACTAGCGGGGGAGGCTGAGCAGTTCTTC CASSQLAGEAEQFF
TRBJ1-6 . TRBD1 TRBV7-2 TGTGCCAGCAGCTCAGACAGGGGGCCGTCACCCCTCCACTTT CASSSDRGPSPLHF
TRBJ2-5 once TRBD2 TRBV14 TGTGCCAGCAGCCAAGGTGGGACTACCCAAGAGACCCAGTACTTC CASSQGGTTQETQYF
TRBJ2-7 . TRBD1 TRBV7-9 TGTGCCAGCAGCTGGGACAGGTCCTCCTACGAGCAGTACTTC CASSWDRSSYEQYF
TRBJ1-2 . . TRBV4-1 TGCGCCAGCAGCCAAGATCCTGGGGGCTCCAGGGATGGCTACACCTTC CASSQDPGGSRDGYTF
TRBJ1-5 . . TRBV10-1 TGCGCCACGGCGAAGGGGGGGTGGCATCAGCCCCAGCATTTT CATAKGGWHQPQHF
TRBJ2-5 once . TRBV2 TGTGCCAGCCCCGGGGGGCTCCAAGAGACCCAGTACTTC CASPGGLQETQYF
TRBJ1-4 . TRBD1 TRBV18 TGTGCCAGCTCACACGACACAGGGGTCCAGAATGAAAAACTGTTTTTT CASSHDTGVQNEKLFF
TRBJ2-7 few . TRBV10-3 TGTGCCATCAGTGAGTCGGTGGGGGCCTCCTACGAGCAGTACTTC CAISESVGASYEQYF
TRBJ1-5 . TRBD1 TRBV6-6 TGTGCCAGCAGTGTCCCGGGACAGGGGGATCAGCCCCAGCATTTT CASSVPGQGDQPQHF
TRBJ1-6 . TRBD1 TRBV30 TGTGCCTGGAGAAGGGTTCCTGACAGGGGGAATTCACCCCTCCACTTT CAWRRVPDRGNSPLHF
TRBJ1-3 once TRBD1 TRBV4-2 TGTGCCAGCAGCCAAGGACAGGGGGCCGGAAACACCATATATTTT CASSQGQGAGNTIYF
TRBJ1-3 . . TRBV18 TGTGCCAGCTCACCAGACATAGTCTCTGGAAACACCATATATTTT CASSPDIVSGNTIYF
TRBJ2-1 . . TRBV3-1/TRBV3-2 TGTGCCAGCAGCCAAGTGGAGGGGGGGAATGAGCAGTTCTTC CASSQVEGGNEQFF
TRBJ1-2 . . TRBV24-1 TGTGCCACCAGTGAAGCATCGGATGGCTACACCTTC CATSEASDGYTF
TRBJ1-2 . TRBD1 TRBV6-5 TGTGCCAGCAGTCCGGGACAGGGCTCCTATGGCTACACCTTC CASSPGQGSYGYTF
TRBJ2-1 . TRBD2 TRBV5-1 TGCGCCAGCAGCTCCACCCTAGCGGGGGCCACCTCAAACAATGAGCAGTTCTTC CASSSTLAGATSNNEQFF
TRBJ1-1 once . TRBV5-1 TGCGCCAGCAGCTTGGCAAGGACCGGACAGAACACTGAAGCTTTCTTT CASSLARTGQNTEAFF
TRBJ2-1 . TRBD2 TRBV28 TGTGCCAGCAGTTCCCCTCAGCGGGGGCGAACCTACAATGAGCAGTTCTTC CASSSPQRGRTYNEQFF
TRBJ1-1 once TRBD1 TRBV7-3 TGTGCCAGCAGCCCGGGACAGGGTGTATGGGACACTGAAGCTTTCTTT CASSPGQGVWDTEAFF
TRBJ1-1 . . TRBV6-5 TGTGCCAGCAGTTCCGGGTCTCTTAACACTGAAGCTTTCTTT CASSSGSLNTEAFF
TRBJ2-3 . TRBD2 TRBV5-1 TGCGCCAGCAGCTCGGGACTAGCGGGGGTGACCTGGGATACGCAGTATTTT CASSSGLAGVTWDTQYF
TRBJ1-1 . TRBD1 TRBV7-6 TGTGCCAGCAGCTTAACACGGACAGGGGTGAACACTGAAGCTTTCTTT CASSLTRTGVNTEAFF
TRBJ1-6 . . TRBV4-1 TGCGCCAGCAGCCAAGGGCAGACAGGTCCGGTAGGTCCCCTCCACTTT CASSQGQTGPVGPLHF
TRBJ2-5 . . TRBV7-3 TGTGCCAGCAGCGCAAACGGGGAGGAGACCCAGTACTTC CASSANGEETQYF
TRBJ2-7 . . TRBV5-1 TGCGCCAGCAGCGCCGACAGGTCCTACGAGCAGTACTTC CASSADRSYEQYF
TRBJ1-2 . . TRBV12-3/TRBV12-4 TGTGCCAGCAGTTTATCTGGCGGGAATGGCTACACCTTC CASSLSGGNGYTF
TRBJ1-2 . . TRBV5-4 TGTGCCAGCAGCTCACAGGGCAACTATGGCTACACCTTC CASSSQGNYGYTF
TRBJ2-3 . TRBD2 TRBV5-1 TGCGCCAGCAAGGTAGCGGGGTCCACAGATACGCAGTATTTT CASKVAGSTDTQYF
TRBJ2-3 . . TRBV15 TGTGCCACCAGCAGATTACAGGGAACAGATACGCAGTATTTT CATSRLQGTDTQYF
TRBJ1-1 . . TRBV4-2 TGTGCCAGCAGCCAAGAGAACACAGCCAACACTGAAGCTTTCTTT CASSQENTANTEAFF
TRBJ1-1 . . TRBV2 TGTGCCAGCAGAATACAGCTAATTAACACTGAAGCTTTCTTT CASRIQLINTEAFF
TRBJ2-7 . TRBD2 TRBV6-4 TGTGCCAGCAGTCCCTCCGGGGGGGGGACCTACGAGCAGTACTTC CASSPSGGGTYEQYF
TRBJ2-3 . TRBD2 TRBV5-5 TGTGCCAGCAGCTTTGGACTAGCGGGGGCCAGCACAGATACGCAGTATTTT CASSFGLAGASTDTQYF
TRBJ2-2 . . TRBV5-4 TGTGCCAGCAGCTTGATGGGGGCGCCCACCGGGGAGCTGTTTTTT CASSLMGAPTGELFF
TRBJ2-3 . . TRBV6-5 TGTGCCAGCATCTTCGGGAGCACAGATACGCAGTATTTT CASIFGSTDTQYF
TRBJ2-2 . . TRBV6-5 TGTGCCAGCAAGCTAGGTGGGGCCGGCGGGGAGCTGTTTTTT CASKLGGAGGELFF
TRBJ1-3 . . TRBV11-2 TGTGCCAGCAGCCTAAATTTCGGACAAGCTGGAAACACCATATATTTT CASSLNFGQAGNTIYF
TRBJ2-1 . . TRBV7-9 TGTGCCAGCAGCTTAGCCCGACGCCTGACAGGATACAATGAGCAGTTCTTC CASSLARRLTGYNEQFF
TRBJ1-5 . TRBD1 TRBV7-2 TGTGCCAGCAGCTTAAGGACAGGGGATTGGAATCAGCCCCAGCATTTT CASSLRTGDWNQPQHF
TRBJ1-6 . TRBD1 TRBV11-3 TGTGCCAGCAGCTGGGACAGCAATTCACCCCTCCACTTT CASSWDSNSPLHF
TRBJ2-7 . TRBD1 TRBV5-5 TGTGCCAGCAGCAATACAGGGGGCGAGCAGTACTTC CASSNTGGEQYF
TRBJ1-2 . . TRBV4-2 TGTGCCAGCAGCCAAGTGGAGGTATTTTGGGGCTACACCTTC CASSQVEVFWGYTF
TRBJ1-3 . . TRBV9 TGTGCCAGCAGCGTAGGTGACAGGCCCTCTGGAAACACCATATATTTT CASSVGDRPSGNTIYF
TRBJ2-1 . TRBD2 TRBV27 TGTGCCAGCAGTGGGGGGGGGTACAATGAGCAGTTCTTC CASSGGGYNEQFF
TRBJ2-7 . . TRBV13 TGTGCCAGCAGCCAGAACTACGAGCAGTACTTC CASSQNYEQYF
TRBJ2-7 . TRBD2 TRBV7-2 TGTGCCAGCAGCCCGTTGGGACTAGCATTCTACGAGCAGTACTTC CASSPLGLAFYEQYF
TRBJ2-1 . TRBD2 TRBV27 TGTGCCAGCAGTTTAGGGCTAGCGGGGGGTAATGAGCAGTTCTTC CASSLGLAGGNEQFF
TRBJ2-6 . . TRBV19 TGTGCCAGTTTCCCGGGAAACTTTCATGGAAGCTCTGGGGCCAACGTCCTGACTTTC CASFPGNFHGSSGANVLTF
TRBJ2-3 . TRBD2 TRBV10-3 TGTGCCACCGATAGCGGGGAGAAAAGCACAGATACGCAGTATTTT CATDSGEKSTDTQYF
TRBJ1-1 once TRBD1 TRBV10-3 TGTGCCATCAGTGGCGGCCTGACAGGGACCACTGAAGCTTTCTTT CAISGGLTGTTEAFF
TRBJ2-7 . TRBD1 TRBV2 TGTGCCAGCAACCGGGACAGGAATTACGAGCAGTACTTC CASNRDRNYEQYF